This T cell receptor (beta chain) was profiled in a study of cytomegalovirus exposure and HLA in healthy donors (dated by TCRdb to between 2016 and 2019). Regarding the complete study: In an earlier analysis of about 560 of the donors, 276 Gb of sequence data and 100 million or so unique TCR beta sequences from approximately 180 million T cells were reported. Approximately 300 gigabases of sequencing data and around 80 million unique TCR sequences made up an early release that covered over 550 HLA-typed donors. The genetic ancestry cluster associated with self-reported Caucasian donors included about 84% of the roughly 360 genotyped donors. The study aimed to test whether cataloging public T cell receptors could reveal signatures of past pathogen exposure. The study used immunosequencing to profile the T cell repertoires of approximately 640 subjects and linked those repertoires to cytomegalovirus serostatus. In addition to the first cohort of approximately 650 subjects, a separate validation cohort of around 110 different subjects was used. The study combined high-throughput TCR immunosequencing, statistical association of individual TCRs with disease status, and machine learning to predict cytomegalovirus infection status. A later analysis re-analyzed previously published TCR beta repertoires from 660 or so donors and added high-resolution HLA genotyping to study TCR occurrence patterns. Rather than drawing on any new phenotypic data, the later analysis identified candidate immune exposures from TCR beta sequences and the way those sequences occurred across donors. In an earlier analysis of roughly 540 of the donors, high-throughput TCR beta sequencing was used to judge whether each TCR beta V gene segment behaved as functional or pseudogenic. Alongside the repertoire data, information on donor age, sex, ethnicity and CMV serostatus was compiled. A later genetic analysis used genome-wide SNP genotypes for about three fifths of the 666 donors, treating that subset as a discovery cohort. All discovery cohort repertoires had been generated using a single sequencing platform. Class I and class II HLA loci were covered by the typing at four-digit resolution. Typing coverage differed by locus: A, B, C, DRB1 and DQB1 were typed in about 629-630 donors, DQA1 in 500 to 550, DPA1 in around 580, and DPB1 in 472. Roughly five DR-DQ haplotypes were handled as single units for association and clustering because linkage in the cohort was strong. On average, around 230,000 unique TCR beta nucleotide sequences were sequenced per donor among fewer than 500 genotyped donors of the cohort, with approximately 18% of those sequences being non-productive. What the authors observed across the whole study: Compared with equally common non-associated chains, HLA-associated TCR beta chains in a later analysis were more clonally expanded and had lower generation probabilities. Broadly in line with IMGT annotations, most TCR beta V segments showed up in productive rearrangements about 87% or about 30% of the time in an earlier analysis of approximately 640 of the donors. The presence/absence analyses assumed that sequencing depth was roughly uniform across donors, and that assumption may not be true. An association between a missense DCLRE1C variant and V-gene and J-gene trimming of TCR beta chains was found in a later genetic analysis and replicated in an independent cohort. Linkage disequilibrium might explain the correlated functional status among segregating V segments, but an unknown experimental factor could not be excluded. Immune exposure information for the cohort was limited to CMV serostatus. When HLA alleles, especially DR and DQ, strongly co-occurred, TCR associations were difficult to assign to individual alleles. In vitro tests confirmed that three of the cytomegalovirus-associated TCR beta chains recognize cytomegalovirus antigens. A further reported finding was that TCR beta sequences accurately predicted the HLA-A and HLA-B alleles for most subjects in the first cohort. A group of highly shared sequence variants was considered likely to be a technical artifact of the sequencing pipeline. Because some donors lacked HLA typing at each locus, the association tests relied only on the typed subset. In a later analysis, most CMV-associated TCR beta chains were found to appear HLA-restricted, with HLA associations seemingly driven largely by CMV exposure. A later analysis associated about 17,000 TCR beta sequences with specific HLA alleles at a false discovery rate of 0.05. Most TCR sequences were observed very rarely across donors, whereas some public TCRs were present in many individuals. The 87-base-pair reads could not distinguish some IMGT-functional V segments, including TRBV6-2 and TRBV6-3, so those segments were excluded. Because counts were too low, seventeen rarely observed V segments, including chromosome 9 orphons, were excluded from the earlier analysis of around 590 of the donors. According to the authors, the approach could potentially be generalized to other disease states and immunological phenotypes. In both the original and validation cohorts, the classifier was reported to diagnose cytomegalovirus status with high specificity and sensitivity. This cohort had only TCR beta chains sequenced, and the lack of alpha or paired-chain data limited which features could be detected. According to a later genetic analysis, donors in an Asian-associated ancestry cluster had fewer N-insertions in productive TCRs than the roughly 700-donor mean. In a later analysis, TCR association rates were found to vary across HLA loci, with the most associated TCRs seen for DRB1 alleles and the fewest for HLA-C alleles. A total of about 180 TCR beta chains were listed by the study as associated with cytomegalovirus. According to a later analysis, parvovirus B19, influenza, CMV and Epstein-Barr virus appeared linked to several top co-occurrence clusters.

The cohort consisted of 650 to 850 healthy bone marrow donors. Cohort members were all nominally healthy when sampled, although unrecorded immune exposures were likely present. The donor was CMV seropositive and was included in the group of 250 to 350 seropositive cohort members. Each donor provided a peripheral blood sample, and peripheral blood mononuclear cells were used for TCR beta sequencing. Genomic DNA was extracted from the blood cell samples with the Qiagen DNeasy Blood Extraction Kit. The sample holds a few counts of this clone. Its antigen is still unknown. No much larger clone exists at a distance of one base, and base qualities are not known. The CDR3 holds 13 amino acids from the cysteine to the phenylalanine. Only the CDR3 region is kept as DNA, spanning 39 bases read in frame from base 1. CDR1 and CDR2 (MNHEY, SVGAGI) derive from the germline V gene. The V and J ends are trimmed by 3 bases and 0 bases, leaving 5 bases between them.

Receptor libraries were prepared by the immunoSEQ multiplex PCR assay. A mixture of 60 forward primers for TCR Vbeta segments and 13 reverse primers for TCR Jbeta segments was used in the multiplex PCR. Amplification of the CDR3 region of rearranged TCR beta genes was performed with a multiplex PCR assay on genomic DNA. On the Illumina HiSeq System, the amplified TCR beta libraries were sequenced as 87-base-pair reads. As for how the authors treated the data: A later analysis tallied about 77 million unique TCR beta chains across the 666 repertoires, and approximately 11 million of those chains were shared by two or more donors. Raw reads were error-corrected and collapsed into unique sequences by a nearest-neighbor algorithm in which closely related sequences were merged to remove PCR and sequencing errors. CDR3 sequences were aligned to IMGT reference sequences to assign V, D and J gene segments. Each retained sequence needed at least a six-nucleotide match to both a V gene segment and a J gene segment. A rearrangement counted as productive if the CDR3 had no stop codons and remained in frame with V and J, and every other rearrangement counted as non-productive. CDR3 was defined by IMGT convention, running from the second conserved V-encoded cysteine to the conserved J-encoded phenylalanine. In an earlier analysis of approximately 500 of the donors, sequences lacking an unambiguous match to a single V gene segment were excluded. In an earlier analysis of a few hundred of the donors, V segments were called functional above 56.7% productive rearrangements and were called segregating when the between-donor standard deviation exceeded 5%. To diagnose cytomegalovirus status from the catalog of TCR beta chain sequences, a statistical classification framework was built. In a later analysis, TCR nucleotide sequences were compared against IMGT/GENE-DB human TR gene sequences so that V and J genes could be assigned. The TCRdist pipeline was used in a later analysis to assign CDR3 sequences and most-parsimonious VDJ recombination scenarios. In a later analysis, every TCR beta chain was defined by the combination of its CDR3 amino acid sequence and its V-gene family, and reads without a unique V-gene family were dropped. To address suspected cross-contamination and a sequencing artifact, a later analysis removed 592 highly shared, low-generation-probability nucleotide sequences. A later analysis calculated a clonal expansion index for each public chain from normalized within-repertoire ranks of inferred template counts. In a later analysis, generation probabilities were computed using a VDJ recombination model fitted to out-of-frame rearrangements, and the results were checked against IGoR. In a later analysis, hypergeometric tests were used to score TCR-TCR, TCR-HLA and TCR-CMV co-occurrence, with a repertoire-size bias correction applied to TCR pairs. In a later analysis, false discovery rates were estimated by permuting HLA or CMV assignments 20 times. In a later analysis, co-occurring TCRs were grouped with DBSCAN, and TCRdist sequence similarity was added when clustering was performed within HLA-allele-positive subsets. Co-occurrence clustering excluded repertoires with fewer than 30,000 or more than 120,000 public chains, plus five with anomalous nucleotide sharing. Here the immuneACCESS table is served through TCRdb, limited to in-frame sequences with V and J called. Missing clones are a known gap in these copies; in checked studies unresolved V genes cover under half, and the rest lacks a known reason. V and J calls and clone size are those listed in that table; D and trimming were worked out from the DNA. This sample comprises roughly 35,000 clones, 53% of them detected only once. In total, the top ten clones hold 6.2% of the sample.

This sequence uses TRBV6-5 and TRBJ1-1, with the identity of the D gene unclear. Sequencing used PBMCs. The receptor comes from a woman in her forties in good health and CMV-seropositive. The CDR3 in this case is CASSYSVNTEAFF. The DNA reads as follows: TGTGCCAGCAGTTATTCGGTGAACACTGAAGCTTTCTTT.